The 7 T cell receptor beta chains presented below share a single source sample, sequenced in a study of cytomegalovirus exposure and HLA in healthy donors. The PCR made use of 60 Vbeta and 13 Jbeta primers. TCRdb's copy holds only in-frame clones and misses some; the assay was immunoSEQ multiplex PCR. This sample has around 150,000 clones, with about three quarters found just once. The sequencing sample was made of PBMCs. The origin of the receptors is a woman aged 40 to 50 in good health and CMV-seropositive.

CDR3 residues: CASSRDRVGDGYTF. CDR3 DNA sequence: TGTGCCAGCAGCCGGGACAGGGTAGGGGATGGCTACACCTTC. The rearrangement links TRBV11-2 to TRBJ1-2, with 9 bases fitting TRBD1. The CDR3 has 14 amino acids. Trimming removed 5 bases from V and 6 bases from J; junction bases left unmatched: 7. In germline, CDR1 is SGHAT, CDR2 FQNNGV.

The genes are TRBV28 and TRBJ2-7; 7 bases agree with TRBD2. V gave up 7 bases and J gave up 0 bases; unmatched junction bases: 6. Per germline, CDR1 MDHEN and CDR2 SYDVKM. The CDR3 totals 14 residues. This CDR3 reads CASIGGRPSYEQYF. The CDR3 nucleotides read TGTGCCAGCATCGGGGGGAGACCCTCCTACGAGCAGTACTTC.

This chain joins TRBV14 and TRBJ2-5; TRBD1 matches at 9 bases. This CDR3 comprises 16 residues. The V gene end was trimmed by 4 bases and the J gene end by 2 bases; junction bases not matched to a gene: 8. Per the germline V gene, CDR1 is SGHDN and CDR2 is FVKESK. This chain's CDR3 is CASSRNTGGWQETQYF. In DNA form, the CDR3 reads TGTGCCAGCAGCCGAAATACAGGGGGCTGGCAAGAGACCCAGTACTTC.

The chain has TRBV5-1 and TRBJ1-3, with TRBD1 identical over 8 bases. With V trimmed by 3 bases and J by 5 bases, 13 bases remained unmatched. Germline lookup yields CDR1 SGHRS and CDR2 YFSETQ. CDR3 length equals 17 residues. CDR3 sequence (DNA): TGCGCCAGCAGCTCGTCTCCGGGACAGGCGGAGAGAAACACCATATATTTT. This gives the protein CASSSSPGQAERNTIYF. The whole variable domain, remainder taken from reference TRBV5-1 and TRBJ1-3, is KAGVTQTPRYLIKTRGQQVTLSCSPISGHRSVSWYQQTPGQGLQFLFEYFSETQRNKGNFPGRFSGRQFSNSRSEMNVSTLELGDSALYLCASSSSPGQAERNTIYFGEGSWLTVV.

This chain connects TRBV7-2 to TRBJ1-2; D remains unclear. Germline V gives CDR1 SGHTA, CDR2 FQGNSA. The CDR3 loop spans 15 amino acids. Trimming cost V 2 bases and J 0 bases, with 10 bases left between them. CDR3 loop: CASSLPGLTNYGYTF. CDR3 DNA sequence: TGTGCCAGCAGCTTACCGGGTCTCACTAACTATGGCTACACCTTC.

This clone was counted only a few times. This chain uses TRBV6-5 with TRBJ1-2, with D possibly TRBD1 on 5 matching bases. V lost 2 bases and J lost 8, with 12 bases in between. The CDR3 contains 13 residues. Germline V gene data show CDR1 as MNHEY and CDR2 as SVGAGI. The CDR3, as DNA: TGTGCCAGCAGTTACACGGGGGAATGGGGCTACACCTTC. Encoded protein: CASSYTGEWGYTF.

The rearrangement uses TRBV9 and TRBJ2-1; 12 bases line up with TRBD2. Germline V gene lookup returns CDR1 SGDLS and CDR2 YYNGEE. V was clipped by 1 base and J by 9 bases; unmatched bases: 8. The CDR3 runs 16 residues. Written as DNA, the CDR3 is TGTGCCAGCAGCGTAACCGGGACTAGCGGGCCTGGTGAGCAGTTCTTC. As protein: CASSVTGTSGPGEQFF.